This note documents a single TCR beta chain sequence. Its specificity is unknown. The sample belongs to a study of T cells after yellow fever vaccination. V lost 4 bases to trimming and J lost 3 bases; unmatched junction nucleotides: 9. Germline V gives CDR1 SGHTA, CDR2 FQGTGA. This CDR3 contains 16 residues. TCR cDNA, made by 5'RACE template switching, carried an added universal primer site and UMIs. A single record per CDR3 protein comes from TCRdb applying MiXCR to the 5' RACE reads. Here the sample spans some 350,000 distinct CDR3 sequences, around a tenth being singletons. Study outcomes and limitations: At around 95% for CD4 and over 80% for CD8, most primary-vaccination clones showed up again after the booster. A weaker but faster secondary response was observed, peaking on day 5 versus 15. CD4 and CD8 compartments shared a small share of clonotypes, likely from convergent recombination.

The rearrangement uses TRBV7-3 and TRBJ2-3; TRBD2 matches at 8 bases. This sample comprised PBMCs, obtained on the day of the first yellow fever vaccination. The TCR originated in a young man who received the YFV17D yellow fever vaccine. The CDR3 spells CASSSIGGATTDTQYF. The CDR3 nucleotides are TGTGCCAGCAGCTCAATCGGGGGGGCTACGACAGATACGCAGTATTTT.